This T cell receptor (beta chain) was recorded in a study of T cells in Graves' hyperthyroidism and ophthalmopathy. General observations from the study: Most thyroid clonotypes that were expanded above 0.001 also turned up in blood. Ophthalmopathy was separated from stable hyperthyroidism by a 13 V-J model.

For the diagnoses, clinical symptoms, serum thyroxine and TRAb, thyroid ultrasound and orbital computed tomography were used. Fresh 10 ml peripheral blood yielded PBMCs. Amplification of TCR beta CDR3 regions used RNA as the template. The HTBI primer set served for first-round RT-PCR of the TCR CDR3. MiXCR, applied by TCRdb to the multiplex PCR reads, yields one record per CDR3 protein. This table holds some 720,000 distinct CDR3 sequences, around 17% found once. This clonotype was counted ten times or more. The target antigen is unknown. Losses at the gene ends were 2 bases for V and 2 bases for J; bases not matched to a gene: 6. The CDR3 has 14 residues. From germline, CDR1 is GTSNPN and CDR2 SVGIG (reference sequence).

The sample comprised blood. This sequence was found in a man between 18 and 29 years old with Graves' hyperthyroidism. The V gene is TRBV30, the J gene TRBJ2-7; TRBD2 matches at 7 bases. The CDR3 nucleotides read TGTGCCTGGAGTACGCTAGCGGCCCCCTACGAGCAGTACTTC. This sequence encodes CAWSTLAAPYEQYF.